This T cell receptor beta chain was captured by sequencing in a study of T cells in placental villitis. Some background on the complete study: To test an allograft-versus-infection hypothesis, the study compared placental TCR-beta repertoires across three groups: villitis of unknown etiology, unaffected controls matched for gestational age, and infectious villitis.

Under eleven placentae with a pathological diagnosis of high-grade villitis of unknown etiology were selected using the Amsterdam Criteria. Compared with both the control and infectious villitis groups, mothers with villitis of unknown etiology had significantly higher gravidity and parity as well as more prior miscarriages. Placentae were collected after delivery and examined grossly and histologically before archival tissue was selected. Five 10-micron scrolls were cut from each FFPE block, and DNA was isolated using the AllPrep DNA/RNA FFPE Tissue kit. DNA concentration and purity were evaluated by NanoDrop, whereas RNA quality was assessed on a Bioanalyzer. Inclusive of the bounding cysteine and phenylalanine, the CDR3 is 11 residues long. Here the CDR3 DNA is all that survives: 33 bases in frame from base 1. Using the immunoSEQ v4 bias-controlled multiplex PCR assay, run blinded to group allocation, TCR-beta CDR3 regions were amplified from genomic DNA. Reference gene primers were added alongside TCR-beta primers to estimate nucleated cell and T cell quantities per sample. Sequencing of the libraries was performed on an Illumina MiSeq with a 100-cycle paired-end protocol. From the authors' description of their analysis: Diversity and richness were calculated in immunoSEQ Analyzer software; richness by iChao1, clonality based on Pielou evenness and Shannon diversity (0-1, higher means less diverse). CDR3 amino acid sequences together with their V/J genes were searched in VDJdb for CMV, EBV and influenza A specificities using confidence 3 and substitution 2. TCR-beta amino acid clonotype overlap between villitis of unknown etiology, infectious villitis and control repertoires was assessed with the Morisita-Horn index. As stored in TCRdb, this immuneACCESS dataset retains in-frame rearrangements with V and J assigned. A fraction of the clones does not appear; measured against another copy, unresolved V genes explain less than half of the discrepancy, and the remainder lacks a known reason. The V and J calls and the clone size are those of that table, but D and trimming were determined from the DNA. In this sample the table shows about 2,000 clones, 82% of which occur a single time. 9.5% to 12% of the sample is held by the ten biggest clonotypes.

General findings and caveats noted by the study authors: CMV-specific clone frequencies were higher in infectious CMV cases than in villitis of unknown etiology (approximately 0.011 vs 0.001), and the villitis of unknown etiology frequencies did not differ from those of controls. Higher clonality was observed in villitis of unknown etiology placentae than in controls (median approximately 0.052 versus 0.0054, p=0.0025), a finding indicative of clonal expansion. With bulk tissue sequencing, helper, regulatory or cytotoxic T cells could not be distinguished, nor could maternal versus fetal T cells, and gamma-delta receptors were excluded. Paraffin blocks contained small amounts of decidua, so some captured T cells, especially in controls, may have been decidual rather than villous infiltrates. In villitis of unknown etiology, the expanded clones were largely private to each individual placenta, suggesting that there was no single initiating antigen.

With regard to this clone: Its binding antigen is unknown. At one of its ends the junction is not consistent with the germline gene, which may arise from a read error.

What was sequenced was placental tissue containing maternal and fetal cells. This receptor was taken from a human patient with villitis of unknown etiology; the placental T cells may come from both mother and fetus. The sequence is built from TRBV12-3 or TRBV12-4 and TRBJ2-3; the D gene cannot be resolved reliably. The CDR3 region reads CVSSPTDTQYF. The DNA reads as follows: TGTGTCAGCAGTCCAACAGATACGCAGTATTTT.